A selection of T cell receptor beta chains follows, all from one sample in a study of CD8+CD57+ T cells in acquired aplastic anemia. One entry per CDR3 protein, called by TCRdb with MiXCR from the reads. The sample lists 150,000 to 200,000 distinct CDR3 sequences; approximately 52% were seen once. The sample was sorted CD4+, CD8+, or CD8+CD57+ T cells (not recorded which) from PBMCs. The receptor set was obtained from a human donor with aplastic anemia. Each CDR3 is given with its conserved first and last residue. The D gene is left open where the match is weak. Not all rows give a size; the values are once, few, many and, for expanded clones, a class.

j_call	d_call	v_call	clone_size	cdr3_aa	cdr3_nt
TRBJ1-6	-	TRBV3-1	many	CASSQLGGGNSPLHF	TGTGCCAGCAGCCAACTGGGGGGGGGTAATTCACCCCTCCACTTT
TRBJ1-1	TRBD1	TRBV19	-	CASSLRTGRMNTEAFF	TGTGCCAGTAGCCTAAGGACAGGCCGCATGAACACTGAAGCTTTCTTT
TRBJ1-2	-	TRBV20-1	-	CSASWAFDGYTF	TGCAGTGCGAGCTGGGCGTTCGATGGCTACACCTTC
TRBJ2-7	TRBD1	TRBV4-1	many	CASSPEGQGAHEQYF	TGCGCCAGCAGCCCAGAGGGACAGGGGGCCCACGAGCAGTACTTC
TRBJ1-1	TRBD1	TRBV6-1	-	CASVRDRGWTEAFF	TGTGCCAGCGTTCGGGACAGGGGATGGACTGAAGCTTTCTTT
TRBJ2-7	-	TRBV5-4	-	CASSAHHEQYF	TGTGCCAGCAGCGCACATCATGAGCAGTACTTC
TRBJ2-1	TRBD2	TRBV24-1	-	CATSVGTSGNYNEQFF	TGTGCCACCAGTGTGGGGACTAGCGGAAATTACAATGAGCAGTTCTTC
TRBJ2-5	TRBD2	TRBV5-1	many	CASSLVVAGGQETQYF	TGCGCCAGCAGCTTGGTAGTAGCGGGAGGGCAAGAGACCCAGTACTTC
TRBJ2-7	TRBD1	TRBV2	once	CASSGTVGTYEQYF	TGTGCCAGCAGCGGGACAGTTGGGACCTACGAGCAGTACTTC
TRBJ2-7	-	TRBV27	many	CASSPWGGFYEQYF	TGTGCCAGCTCCCCCTGGGGGGGCTTCTACGAGCAGTACTTC
TRBJ2-3	TRBD2	TRBV7-6	-	CASSLVRLRGDGDTQYF	TGTGCCAGCAGCTTAGTCAGGTTGCGGGGGGATGGAGATACGCAGTATTTT
TRBJ2-2	TRBD1	TRBV10-3	-	CAISEGVRGRNPGELFF	TGTGCCATCAGTGAGGGGGTGAGGGGGCGCAATCCCGGGGAGCTGTTTTTT
TRBJ2-1	-	TRBV10-3	many	CATSPRGGYNEQFF	TGTGCCACCTCTCCTCGGGGCGGGTACAATGAGCAGTTCTTC
TRBJ2-5	-	TRBV20-1	-	CSANRRETQYF	TGCAGTGCTAACCGCCGAGAGACCCAGTACTTC
TRBJ2-7	-	TRBV10-3	-	CAISVGGASYEQYF	TGTGCCATCAGCGTTGGAGGGGCAAGCTACGAGCAGTACTTC
TRBJ2-7	TRBD1	TRBV5-1	many	CASSLEGASYEQYF	TGCGCCAGCAGCTTGGAGGGGGCCTCCTACGAGCAGTACTTC
TRBJ2-3	-	TRBV20-1	-	CSARDHYTDTQYF	TGCAGTGCTAGAGATCACTACACAGATACGCAGTATTTT
TRBJ1-1	-	TRBV27	-	CASSLVRSGLEAFF	TGTGCCAGCAGTTTAGTGCGGAGTGGGTTGGAAGCTTTCTTT
TRBJ2-7	-	TRBV20-1	many	CSASRPVDEQYF	TGCAGTGCTAGTCGCCCGGTGGACGAGCAGTACTTC
TRBJ2-1	TRBD2	TRBV11-2	many	CASSLEGGGSGNEQFF	TGTGCCAGCAGCTTAGAGGGCGGGGGGTCTGGCAATGAGCAGTTCTTC
TRBJ2-3	-	TRBV12-3/TRBV12-4	many	CASSFGPGLQGTDTQYF	TGTGCCAGCAGTTTCGGCCCGGGACTTCAGGGCACAGATACGCAGTATTTT
TRBJ2-7	-	TRBV7-2	many	CASSLVGSGSYEQYF	TGTGCCAGCAGCTTAGTTGGCAGTGGGTCCTACGAGCAGTACTTC
TRBJ2-7	-	TRBV24-1	-	CATSDGASYEQYF	TGTGCCACCAGTGATGGGGCGTCCTACGAGCAGTACTTC
TRBJ1-6	-	TRBV24-1	-	CATSEAAYNSPLHF	TGTGCCACCAGTGAAGCAGCCTATAATTCACCCCTCCACTTT
TRBJ2-3	TRBD1	TRBV5-6	-	CASSSGTAWETDTQYF	TGTGCCAGCAGCTCGGGGACAGCGTGGGAAACAGATACGCAGTATTTT
TRBJ2-7	TRBD1	TRBV12-3/TRBV12-4	-	CASRRDSSYEQYF	TGTGCCAGCAGAAGGGACAGCTCCTACGAGCAGTACTTC
TRBJ1-2	-	TRBV29-1	few	CSVERSVMGYTF	TGCAGCGTTGAACGGTCAGTCATGGGCTACACCTTC
TRBJ1-2	-	TRBV10-3	-	CAIRAYGYTF	TGTGCCATCAGAGCCTATGGCTACACCTTC
TRBJ1-1	-	TRBV20-1	few	CSARDTGNTEAFF	TGCAGTGCTAGAGATACAGGGAACACTGAAGCTTTCTTT
TRBJ2-2	TRBD1	TRBV20-1	-	CSARAAGGATGELFF	TGCAGTGCTAGAGCTGCAGGGGGCGCGACCGGGGAGCTGTTTTTT
TRBJ1-2	TRBD1	TRBV19	-	CASSPGTAPAGGYTF	TGCGCCAGCAGCCCCGGGACAGCCCCAGCGGGGGGCTACACCTTC
TRBJ1-4	TRBD1	TRBV3-1	-	CASTPGDRNEKLFF	TGTGCCAGCACTCCGGGGGACAGAAATGAAAAACTGTTTTTT
TRBJ2-7	TRBD2	TRBV29-1	-	CSVIAGTSAYEQYF	TGCAGCGTCATTGCCGGGACTAGCGCCTACGAGCAGTACTTC
TRBJ2-1	-	TRBV15	once	CATSRDLGREQFF	TGTGCCACCAGCAGAGATTTGGGCAGGGAGCAGTTCTTC
TRBJ2-5	-	TRBV7-8	-	CASSLERQETQYF	TGTGCCAGCAGCTTAGAAAGACAAGAGACCCAGTACTTC
TRBJ1-2	-	TRBV7-2	-	CASSLGAGDRYTF	TGTGCCAGCAGCCTAGGGGCAGGGGACCGCTACACCTTC
TRBJ1-2	-	TRBV10-3	-	CAISAQTTSGYTF	TGTGCCATCTCGGCACAGACCACTAGCGGCTACACCTTC
TRBJ2-3	TRBD1	TRBV10-3	-	CAISRTGYPTQYF	TGTGCCATCAGTAGGACAGGGTATCCTACGCAGTATTTT
TRBJ2-7	-	TRBV9	-	CASSETLGQTYEQYF	TGTGCCAGCAGCGAGACGCTAGGACAAACCTACGAGCAGTACTTC
TRBJ1-6	TRBD1	TRBV9	few	CASSVEGGAGSPLHF	TGTGCCAGCAGCGTAGAAGGGGGCGCGGGGTCACCCCTCCACTTT